This TCR beta chain comes out of a study of T cells in Graves' hyperthyroidism and ophthalmopathy. In the study overall: Initial diagnosis, before any treatment, was when peripheral blood was collected. Findings of the study overall: Ophthalmopathy onset followed model prediction by a median about six months. Clonotypes that were expanded in thyroid above 0.001 mostly appeared in blood too.

The V gene end was trimmed by 2 bases and the J gene end by 1 base; junction bases not matched to a gene: 4. CDR3 length equals 15 residues. Germline assignment: CDR1 MNHNS and CDR2 SASEGT. Stable hyperthyroidism: no ophthalmopathy progression over 18 months of follow-up. Comments on this clonotype: The antigen is not known.

Amplified TCR beta CDR3 regions came from RNA transcripts. TCR CDR3 underwent first-round RT-PCR with the HTBI primer set. TCRdb called the multiplex PCR reads again in MiXCR, with one record for every CDR3 protein. The sample holds 550,000 to 800,000 distinct CDR3 sequences, roughly a sixth seen once. The sample consisted of blood. The V gene is TRBV6-1, the J gene TRBJ2-7; 8 nucleotides agree with TRBD2. This sequence originates from a man aged 45-60 years with Graves' hyperthyroidism. Here the CDR3 reads CASSELSGNSYEQYF. The CDR3 bases are TGTGCCAGCAGTGAACTTAGCGGGAATTCCTACGAGCAGTACTTC.